The TCR beta chain described here comes from a study of T-cell reconstitution after alpha-beta-depleted transplantation in children. This clonotype was seen repeatedly, ten times or more. V was pared by 10 bases and J by 8 bases, with 21 bases between. This CDR3 comprises 14 residues. CDR1 is MNHEY and CDR2 is SVGAGI in the germline V gene. A TCRbeta library incorporating unique molecular identifiers was prepared. MiXCR was run by TCRdb on the PCR reads, yielding one entry per CDR3 protein. The data show approximately 200,000 distinct CDR3 sequences, roughly 15% seen once. The TCR was taken from a human donor who donated a stem cell graft to a child with acute lymphoblastic leukemia. The J gene is TRBJ2-1, the V gene TRBV6-5, with D possibly matching TRBD1 (5 bases). This material consisted of PBMCs from the stem cell graft donor, taken from the stem cell graft. CDR3 protein: CATSDLDKFYEQFF. The CDR3 DNA is TGTGCCACCTCCGACTTGGACAAATTTTATGAGCAGTTCTTC.